The rows below give T cell receptor beta chains drawn from one sample of a study of CD8 T cells in ankylosing spondylitis. TCRdb reprocessed the 5' RACE reads via MiXCR and lists one record per CDR3 protein. Of some 150,000 distinct CDR3 sequences detected, over 9.5% appear once; the ten largest clones hold over 4%. Sequencing was carried out using blood, either unsorted or a sorted T cell fraction (not recorded which). The receptors shown here come from a female donor with ankylosing spondylitis or in good health (not recorded which). Both conserved end residues are part of each CDR3. A D gene is named only where the DNA matches it firmly. Not all rows give a size; the values are once, few, many and, for expanded clones, a class.

clone_size	v_call	j_call	d_call	cdr3_nt	cdr3_aa
many	TRBV5-1	TRBJ2-3	NA	TGCGCCAGCAGCTCCGAACCTGGGGATACGCAGTATTTT	CASSSEPGDTQYF
NA	TRBV6-1	TRBJ2-3	NA	TGTGCCAGCAGTCGGGACTCTTACACAGATACGCAGTATTTT	CASSRDSYTDTQYF
NA	TRBV30	TRBJ1-2	NA	TGTGCCTGGAGTAGGCTCATGGGTACCGCGATTAACTATGGCTACACCTTC	CAWSRLMGTAINYGYTF
many	TRBV10-3	TRBJ2-5	NA	TGTGCCATCAGCAACGGGGACGGCCCAGAGACCCAGTACTTC	CAISNGDGPETQYF
many	TRBV30	TRBJ2-1	TRBD2	TGTGCCTGGAGGCCCCGGACTAGCGGGTTACCACTGGGGCAGTTCTTC	CAWRPRTSGLPLGQFF
NA	TRBV6-1	TRBJ2-3	NA	TGTGCCAGCAGTGAGCCGACGGGCCATGGCACAGATACGCAGTATTTT	CASSEPTGHGTDTQYF
many	TRBV12-3/TRBV12-4	TRBJ2-3	TRBD2	TGTGCCAGCAGTCCTGGACTAGCCAAGAAGAGTGCGCAGTATTTT	CASSPGLAKKSAQYF
few	TRBV5-5	TRBJ2-1	NA	TGTGCCAGCAGCTTGGTGCGGAGGGGCGGTGAGCAGTTCTTC	CASSLVRRGGEQFF
few	TRBV5-1	TRBJ2-1	NA	TGCGCCAGCAGTGCTCTAGCGAATGAGCAGTTCTTC	CASSALANEQFF
many	TRBV15	TRBJ1-5	NA	TGTGCCACCAGCAGAGACGGGTATAGCAATCAGCCCCAGCATTTT	CATSRDGYSNQPQHF
NA	TRBV23-1	TRBJ1-5	TRBD1	TGCGCCAGCAGTCACCGCGGACAGGGGAATAGCAATCAGCCCCAGCATTTT	CASSHRGQGNSNQPQHF
few	TRBV11-2	TRBJ1-4	NA	TGTGCCAGCAGCCGACCCCAGGCTAATGAAAAACTGTTTTTT	CASSRPQANEKLFF
many	TRBV12-3/TRBV12-4	TRBJ1-2	NA	TGTGCCAGCAGTTTACGGACTCTCGACGTGGGCTACACCTTC	CASSLRTLDVGYTF
NA	TRBV29-1	TRBJ2-1	TRBD2	TGCAGCGTTAAACCGACTAGCGGGGCCTACAATGAGCAGTTCTTC	CSVKPTSGAYNEQFF
NA	TRBV4-1	TRBJ2-7	NA	TGCGCCAGCAGCCAATCAACGTCTTCGGGCTTCTACGAGCAGTACTTC	CASSQSTSSGFYEQYF
many	TRBV20-1	TRBJ2-7	TRBD2	TGCAGTGCTAGGCCTCTAGCGGGAGATTTTTACGAGCAGTACTTC	CSARPLAGDFYEQYF
many	TRBV11-2	TRBJ2-1	NA	TGTGCCAGCAGCCTGGGGCAGGGACGGGGTGAGCAGTTCTTC	CASSLGQGRGEQFF
few	TRBV6-1	TRBJ1-2	TRBD1	TGTGCCAGCGGACCCCCGGGACAGGGACCCTATGGCTACACCTTC	CASGPPGQGPYGYTF
many	TRBV20-1	TRBJ1-3	NA	TGCAGTGCTAGAGATAGAAGGGGGGAATCGGGGGGAAACACCATATATTTT	CSARDRRGESGGNTIYF
few	TRBV11-2	TRBJ2-1	NA	TGTGCCAGCAGCTTAACTAGATCGGGCGCTGAGCAGTTCTTC	CASSLTRSGAEQFF
many	TRBV3-1	TRBJ1-1	NA	TGTGCCAGCAGCCAAAGATCTGAAGCTTTCTTT	CASSQRSEAFF
few	TRBV5-1	TRBJ2-3	NA	TGCGCCAGCAGCTGGGACCCCCATGGAGATACGCAGTATTTT	CASSWDPHGDTQYF
many	TRBV3-1	TRBJ2-5	TRBD2	TGTGCCAGCAGCCAAGAGACTAGCGGGATAGGGACCCAGTACTTC	CASSQETSGIGTQYF
once	TRBV30	TRBJ2-5	TRBD2	TGTGCCTGGAGTGTAGGTACTAGCGTTTTAATGACCGAACTGGAGACCCAGTACTTC	CAWSVGTSVLMTELETQYF
many	TRBV6-4	TRBJ1-1	NA	TGTGCCAGCAGGGCGGGAGCTGAAGCTTTCTTT	CASRAGAEAFF
many	TRBV20-1	TRBJ1-1	NA	TGCAGTTCTGCGAAGGGTGAAGCTTTCTTT	CSSAKGEAFF
NA	TRBV25-1	TRBJ1-2	NA	TGTGCCAGCAGTGGTAAGGGGGTTGTAGGCTATGGCTACACCTTC	CASSGKGVVGYGYTF
many	TRBV20-1	TRBJ2-3	NA	TGCAGTGCTTCCAAGCACAGGGCCCGCGTGGATACGCAGTATTTT	CSASKHRARVDTQYF
many	TRBV11-2	TRBJ1-1	TRBD1	TGTGCCAGCAGCTCGGACAGGGCAAGCTCTGAAGCTTTCTTT	CASSSDRASSEAFF
many	TRBV28	TRBJ1-2	NA	TGTGCCAGCAGCCGCCCGGGTAAAGGTGGCTACACCTTC	CASSRPGKGGYTF
many	TRBV4-1	TRBJ1-1	TRBD1	TGCGCCAGCAGCCAAGAACGACAGGGGACCACTGAAGCTTTCTTT	CASSQERQGTTEAFF
NA	TRBV5-1	TRBJ1-1	NA	TGCGCCAGCAGCTTGGCCCGACAGAACATTGAAGCTTTCTTT	CASSLARQNIEAFF
many	TRBV5-1	TRBJ2-7	TRBD2	TGCGCCAGCAGCGCAAGGACCGGGACTAGCGGGACCTACGAGCAGTACTTC	CASSARTGTSGTYEQYF
few	TRBV3-1	TRBJ2-1	TRBD2	TGTGCCAGCAGCCCTCCAGCGGGACTATCCAATGAGCAGTTCTTC	CASSPPAGLSNEQFF
NA	TRBV6-1	TRBJ1-3	TRBD1	TGTGCCAGCAGTCCCGGGACAGTTCTTTCTGGAAACACCATATATTTT	CASSPGTVLSGNTIYF
NA	TRBV28	TRBJ2-5	NA	TGTGCCAGCAGCTCGCAGGGGATTCAAGAGACCCAGTACTTC	CASSSQGIQETQYF
few	TRBV20-1	TRBJ2-5	TRBD1	TGCAGTGCATCCGGGACAGGGTGGAAGACCCAGTACTTC	CSASGTGWKTQYF
few	TRBV19	TRBJ2-5	TRBD2	TGTGCCAGTAGTATCTCTACTAGCGATCAAGAGACCCAGTACTTC	CASSISTSDQETQYF
many	TRBV20-1	TRBJ2-2	NA	TGCAGTGCTAGAGAAAAGGGAACCGGGGAGCTGTTTTTT	CSAREKGTGELFF
NA	TRBV27	TRBJ1-5	NA	TGTGCCAGCAGTTCCCTAAGGGGCAGGGATAGCAATCAGCCCCAGCATTTT	CASSSLRGRDSNQPQHF
many	TRBV7-9	TRBJ1-5	NA	TGTGCCAGCAGTCCACCGGTGGGGCCCCAGCATTTT	CASSPPVGPQHF
NA	TRBV5-5	TRBJ2-3	NA	TGTGCCAGCAGCTCCACACGCACAGATACGCAGTATTTT	CASSSTRTDTQYF
many	TRBV5-1	TRBJ2-2	NA	TGCGCCAGCAGGACAGCCCCCGGGGAGCTGTTTTTT	CASRTAPGELFF
many	TRBV5-1	TRBJ1-4	TRBD1	TGCGCCAGCAGCTTGGCAGGCGGACAGGGTCATGAAAAACTGTTTTTT	CASSLAGGQGHEKLFF
many	TRBV19	TRBJ2-7	NA	TGTGCCAGTAGTAGTCCGGACTCCTACGAGCAGTACTTC	CASSSPDSYEQYF
many	TRBV20-1	TRBJ1-1	TRBD1	TGCAGTGCTAGGGACAGGGCAGATTCGGCTTTCTTT	CSARDRADSAFF
many	TRBV12-3/TRBV12-4	TRBJ1-5	NA	TGTGCCAGTTCTACAGGCGGTCGGGATCAGCCCCAGCATTTT	CASSTGGRDQPQHF
NA	TRBV7-9	TRBJ2-1	NA	TGTGCCAGCAGCTTAGAGGGCAGGGGGGCGAATGAGCAGTTCTTC	CASSLEGRGANEQFF
few	TRBV11-2	TRBJ1-6	NA	TGTGCCAGCAGCCGACCAAGACCATTGTCACCCCTCCACTTT	CASSRPRPLSPLHF
many	TRBV5-1	TRBJ1-2	TRBD1	TGCGCCAGCAGCCAAGACAGGGCCACTAACTATGGCTACACCTTC	CASSQDRATNYGYTF
many	TRBV29-1	TRBJ2-7	TRBD1	TGCAGCGTTCCTTCTCGACAGGGGAACGGCGAGCAGTACTTC	CSVPSRQGNGEQYF
many	TRBV3-1	TRBJ1-5	NA	TGTGCCAGCAGCCAAGCAGCCGGAAATCAGCCCCAGCATTTT	CASSQAAGNQPQHF
many	TRBV5-1	TRBJ2-2	NA	TGCGCCAGCAGTATTTTTGCGACCACCGGGGAGCTGTTTTTT	CASSIFATTGELFF
many	TRBV18	TRBJ2-7	NA	TGTGCCAGCTCACGGTCGGGAACCGGTACCTACGAGCAGTACTTC	CASSRSGTGTYEQYF
NA	TRBV11-2	TRBJ2-2	NA	TGTGCCAGCAGTTCGACTAGTCGGACCGGGGAGCTGTTTTTT	CASSSTSRTGELFF
many	TRBV5-1	TRBJ2-7	TRBD2	TGCGCCAGCAGCCCAAGCGGGAGTGGATACGAGCAGTACTTC	CASSPSGSGYEQYF
many	TRBV29-1	TRBJ1-1	NA	TGCAGCGCCCGTAAGTTCGTACACACTGAAGCTTTCTTT	CSARKFVHTEAFF
NA	TRBV11-2	TRBJ2-1	TRBD2	TGTGCCAGCAGCTCGTCTTTAGCGGGATTCTACAATGAGCAGTTCTTC	CASSSSLAGFYNEQFF